The 20 T cell receptor beta chains given below trace back to one sample, sequenced in a study of T cells in Graves' hyperthyroidism and ophthalmopathy. There were TCR beta CDR3 regions amplified from RNA transcripts. HTBI primers were employed in a first-round RT-PCR of the TCR CDR3. TCRdb itself ran the multiplex PCR reads through MiXCR, one entry per CDR3 protein. The sample holds about 360,000 distinct CDR3 sequences, less than 15% seen once. Material for sequencing was blood. Receptors originate from a young woman with Graves' hyperthyroidism.

In DNA form, the CDR3 reads TGTGCCAGTCGCCCTGGAGGTTCTTACAATGAGCAGTTCTTC. It codes for CASRPGGSYNEQFF. J is TRBJ2-1 and V is TRBV28; maybe TRBD2 (5 bases). V lost 9 bases, J lost 4 bases, and 16 bases lay in between. CDR1 is MDHEN and CDR2 is SYDVKM in the germline V gene. The CDR3 contains 14 residues.

This clonotype has at least ten counts. V and J are TRBV18 and TRBJ1-6; the D gene is possibly TRBD1 (5 bases). V shed 0 bases and J shed 6 bases, with 12 bases lying between them. Looked up from germline, CDR1 is KGHSH and CDR2 is LQKENI. This CDR3 spans 16 amino acids. The CDR3 nucleotides are TGTGCCAGCTCACCACCAAATAGGGGACGTAATTCACCCCTCCACTTT. Translating gives CASSPPNRGRNSPLHF.

This clonotype was counted ten times or more. V and J are TRBV20-1 and TRBJ1-5; D possibly corresponds to TRBD1 (5 bases). V lost 2 bases and J 3 bases, leaving 14 bases between the germline ends. The CDR3 has 15 residues. The germline V gene encodes CDR1 DFQATT and CDR2 SNEGSKA (reference sequence). The DNA for the CDR3 is TGCAGTGCTAGACCCTTAACAGGCTCCAATCAGCCCCAGCATTTT. It yields the protein CSARPLTGSNQPQHF.

This clonotype came up a few times. The rearrangement joins TRBV4-1 to TRBJ2-5, with 15 bases that match TRBD2. From germline, CDR1 is MGHRA and CDR2 YSYEKL. Trimming took 0 bases from V and 4 from J; bases not matched to a gene: 15. CDR3 size: 21 residues. CDR3 bases: TGCGCCAGCAGCCAAGATCCGGGACGGACTAGCGGGAGGGCCGGTAGAGAGACCCAGTACTTC. Amino acids: CASSQDPGRTSGRAGRETQYF.

A few counts support this clonotype. The chain is built from TRBV12-3 or TRBV12-4 and TRBJ1-5, with 7 bases matching TRBD1. The CDR3 covers 14 residues. V was pared by 3 bases and J by 8 bases, with 7 bases of the junction left unmatched. DNA of the CDR3: TGTGCCAGCAGTTTTGACAGGGAGGGAAAGCCCCAGCATTTT. As protein: CASSFDREGKPQHF.

This chain connects TRBV28 to TRBJ2-6; 7 nucleotides agree with TRBD1. This CDR3 has 16 residues. V gave up 2 bases and J gave up 0 bases; unmatched junction bases: 1. CDR1 and CDR2 (germline): MDHEN, SYDVKM. The CDR3 bases are TGTGCCAGCAGTTTAGGGACAGCCTCTGGGGCCAACGTCCTGACTTTC. Its translation is CASSLGTASGANVLTF. Using reference TRBV28 and TRBJ2-6 for the parts outside the CDR3, the full variable domain is DVKVTQSSRYLVKRTGEKVFLECVQDMDHENMFWYRQDPGLGLRLIYFSYDVKMKEKGDIPEGYSVSREKKERFSLILESASTNQTSMYLCASSLGTASGANVLTFGAGSRLTVL.

This clonotype was recorded many times. The V call is TRBV20-1, the J call TRBJ1-6; TRBD1 aligns across 9 bases. Germline V gene lookup returns CDR1 DFQATT and CDR2 SNEGSKA (reference sequence). Unmatched junction bases numbered 9, after V lost 5 bases and J lost 10 bases. The CDR3 spans 14 residues. DNA for the CDR3: TGCAGTGCTGCCCCGGGACAGGGACCCTCACCCCTCCACTTT. Its translation is CSAAPGQGPSPLHF.

This clonotype was detected a few times. The chain combines TRBV5-1 with TRBJ2-7; tentatively, D is TRBD2 (5 bases). Trimming shortened V by 1 base and J by 0 bases, and 8 bases separated the two germline ends. The CDR3 is 14 residues long. Germline loops: CDR1 SGHRS, CDR2 YFSETQ. As DNA, the CDR3 is TGCGCCAGCAGCTTGCGAGGAGGCTCCTACGAGCAGTACTTC. It yields the protein CASSLRGGSYEQYF.

V and J are TRBV7-2 and TRBJ2-7, with TRBD1 identical over 9 bases. CDR1 and CDR2 from the germline V gene are SGHTA and FQGNSA. This CDR3 comprises 16 residues. The V segment lost 7 bases and the J segment 1 base; nucleotides outside the gene matches: 11. CDR3 amino acids: CASTSPTGTGSYEQYF. The CDR3 coding sequence is TGTGCCAGCACCTCGCCAACCGGGACAGGGTCCTACGAGCAGTACTTC.

This clonotype was counted only a few times. Here the CDR3 reads CASSEDRGTGNTIYF. The CDR3 bases are TGTGCCAGCAGTGAGGACAGGGGGACTGGAAACACCATATATTTT. V usage is TRBV2 and J usage is TRBJ1-3, with TRBD1 identical over 10 bases. V lost 3 bases to trimming and J lost 2 bases; unmatched junction nucleotides: 1. This CDR3 region has 15 residues. Germline values: CDR1 SNHLY, CDR2 FYNNEI.

Many counts were recorded for this clonotype. The chain links TRBV28 to TRBJ1-5, with TRBD1 matching 11 bases. J gave up 5 bases and V 1 base, and 4 bases lay outside the gene matches. The germline CDR1 and CDR2 sequences are MDHEN and SYDVKM. The CDR3 consists of 16 residues. The CDR3 spells CASSLSGQGAHQPQHF. CDR3 DNA: TGTGCCAGCAGTTTATCTGGACAGGGGGCGCATCAGCCCCAGCATTTT.

This clonotype was detected a few times. The chain joins TRBV2 to TRBJ1-1, with D possibly being TRBD1 (5 bases). Trimming removed 9 bases at V and 1 base at J, with 12 bases between. In germline, CDR1 is SNHLY, CDR2 FYNNEI. This CDR3 region has 13 residues. CDR3: CARGGVSNTEAFF. CDR3 coding DNA: TGTGCCAGGGGGGGGGTATCGAACACTGAAGCTTTCTTT.

This clonotype was counted many times. The chain combines TRBV20-1 with TRBJ1-1; tentatively, D is TRBD1 (5 bases). The germline V and J ends were trimmed by 6 bases and 2 bases, with 13 bases remaining between them. The CDR3 is 13 amino acids. Per germline, CDR1 DFQATT and CDR2 SNEGSKA (reference sequence). CDR3 DNA sequence: TGCAGTGCACGACCACAGGAAAACACTGAAGCTTTCTTT. This gives the protein CSARPQENTEAFF.

V usage is TRBV14 and J usage is TRBJ2-1, with 8 bases matching TRBD2. V gave up 4 bases and J gave up 5 bases; unmatched junction bases: 7. In germline, CDR1 is SGHDN, CDR2 FVKESK. The CDR3 consists of 15 residues. CDR3 sequence: CASSRMTSVDNEQFF. CDR3 DNA: TGTGCCAGCAGCCGCATGACTAGCGTAGACAATGAGCAGTTCTTC.

This rearrangement joins TRBV6-9 to TRBJ1-2; 8 positions agree with TRBD1. CDR3 size: 17 residues. CDR1 MNHGY and CDR2 SVAAGI come from the germline V gene. Trimming removed 4 bases from V and 8 bases from J; junction bases left unmatched: 18. For the CDR3, the DNA is TGTGCCAGCAGTTCTCATTCGGGGACAGGAATTCTAGGGGGCTACACCTTC. Residues: CASSSHSGTGILGGYTF.

There are many counts of this clonotype. The chain links TRBV7-2 to TRBJ1-4, with D maybe TRBD1 (5 bases). The CDR3 sequence is 15 residues long. V was shortened by 2 bases and J by 13 bases, with 20 bases between the two germline ends. Germline lookup yields CDR1 SGHTA and CDR2 FQGNSA. In nucleotides, the CDR3 is TGTGCCAGCAGCTTAATACCGTGGGGGGAGGAGGGACTGTTTTTT. Residues: CASSLIPWGEEGLFF.

In this sample, this clonotype turned up a few times. The V gene is TRBV7-9, the J gene TRBJ1-2; D gene ambiguous. Per germline, CDR1 SEHNR and CDR2 FQNEAQ (reference sequence). The CDR3 spans 16 residues. Trimming took off 9 bases at V and 3 bases at J, with 23 bases between the two ends. CDR3 in amino acids: CASGKPFPLRDYGYTF. The CDR3 region has the DNA TGTGCCAGTGGAAAACCTTTCCCCCTTCGTGACTATGGCTACACCTTC. The entire variable domain, with the rest obtained from reference TRBV7-9 and TRBJ1-2, is as follows: DTGVSQNPRHKITKRGQNVTFRCDPISEHNRLYWYRQTLGQGPEFLTYFQNEAQLEKSRLLSDRFSAERPKGSFSTLEIQRTEQGDSAMYLCASGKPFPLRDYGYTFGSGTRLTVV.

The V and J genes are TRBV20-1 and TRBJ2-4; TRBD2 aligns across 12 bases. The CDR3 is made up of 17 amino acids. The V and J ends lost 6 bases and 0 bases, in that order; junction bases with no gene match: 9. Germline CDR1 and CDR2: DFQATT and SNEGSKA (reference sequence). CDR3 DNA: TGCAGTGCCAAACTAGCGGGGGGCTCCCAAGCCAAAAACATTCAGTACTTC. It yields the protein CSAKLAGGSQAKNIQYF.

This clonotype showed up just a few times. CDR3 residues: CASSFSGGYQETQYF. As DNA, the CDR3 is TGCGCCAGCAGCTTCTCGGGCGGGTACCAAGAGACCCAGTACTTC. V is TRBV5-1 and J is TRBJ2-5; D perhaps matches TRBD2 (5 bases). Germline V gene data show CDR1 as SGHRS and CDR2 as YFSETQ. There are 15 residues in the CDR3. V was pared by 2 bases and J by 0 bases, with 11 bases between.

This clonotype was recorded many times. The chain employs TRBV20-1 and TRBJ2-1; maybe TRBD2 (6 bases). The CDR3 contains 11 residues. Germline loops: CDR1 DFQATT, CDR2 SNEGSKA (reference sequence). Trimming shortened V by 4 bases and J by 7 bases, and 8 bases separated the two germline ends. The DNA of the CDR3 is TGCAGTGCTACGACTAGGAATGAGCAGTTCTTC. It translates to CSATTRNEQFF.